A selection of T cell receptor beta chains follows, all from one sample in a study of cytomegalovirus exposure and HLA in healthy donors. Profiled with immunoSEQ multiplex PCR; TCRdb holds only in-frame clones, not every one. The sample has about 150,000 clones; about 85% are singletons. The sample consisted of PBMCs. Receptor source: a young man in good health and CMV-seronegative. Each CDR3 is given with its conserved first and last residue. The D gene is left open where the match is weak. Rows may omit the clone size; those that give it use once, few, many or a size class.

D gene	clone size	V gene	J gene	CDR3 protein	CDR3 DNA
-	-	TRBV28	TRBJ1-3	CASSLWPRAGNTIYF	TGTGCCAGCAGTTTATGGCCCAGGGCTGGAAACACCATATATTTT
-	-	TRBV5-5	TRBJ1-2	CASSFRGSNYGYTF	TGTGCCAGCAGCTTCAGGGGATCCAACTATGGCTACACCTTC
TRBD1	-	TRBV7-2	TRBJ2-7	CASSLVGTGQNEQYF	TGTGCCAGCAGCTTAGTCGGGACAGGGCAGAACGAGCAGTACTTC
-	-	TRBV30	TRBJ1-5	CAWSSLLGGNQPQHF	TGTGCCTGGAGTAGTCTTTTAGGGGGCAATCAGCCCCAGCATTTT
-	-	TRBV7-6	TRBJ2-2	CASSLRFGRDTGELFF	TGTGCCAGCAGCTTAAGGTTCGGCAGGGACACCGGGGAGCTGTTTTTT
TRBD2	-	TRBV6-6	TRBJ2-5	CASSQTSGSGETQYF	TGTGCCAGCAGTCAGACTAGCGGGAGTGGGGAGACTCAGTACTTC
TRBD1	-	TRBV27	TRBJ1-2	CASSPHSTGDFYGYTF	TGTGCCAGCAGTCCTCATTCGACAGGGGATTTTTATGGCTACACCTTC
-	-	TRBV7-8	TRBJ1-1	CASSARRPGGTEAFF	TGTGCCAGCAGCGCCCGACGGCCCGGGGGCACTGAAGCTTTCTTT
TRBD1	-	TRBV2	TRBJ1-5	CASSRTGGNQPQHF	TGTGCCAGCAGTAGGACAGGGGGCAATCAGCCCCAGCATTTT
-	-	TRBV7-2	TRBJ2-7	CASSPDLTYEQYF	TGTGCCAGCAGCCCGGACTTAACCTACGAGCAGTACTTC
-	-	TRBV4-3	TRBJ2-1	CASSQTPTPKTSGGQFF	TGCGCCAGCAGCCAAACGCCGACCCCTAAGACTAGTGGGGGGCAGTTCTTC
TRBD1	-	TRBV7-8	TRBJ1-1	CASSLARGVRTEAFF	TGTGCCAGCAGCTTAGCCAGGGGGGTGCGGACTGAAGCTTTCTTT
TRBD1	-	TRBV9	TRBJ1-4	CASSVGYVTGDEKLFF	TGTGCCAGCAGCGTAGGATACGTGACAGGGGATGAAAAACTGTTTTTT
TRBD2	-	TRBV28	TRBJ2-1	CASRLPSSGRASSSYNEQFF	TGTGCCAGCAGACTCCCGAGTAGCGGGAGGGCCAGTAGCTCCTACAATGAGCAGTTCTTC
-	-	TRBV11-2	TRBJ2-5	CASSSEETQYF	TGTGCCAGCAGCTCCGAAGAGACCCAGTACTTC
-	-	TRBV10-3	TRBJ1-1	CAISESTGGRGNTEAFF	TGTGCCATCAGTGAGAGTACGGGGGGACGAGGGAACACTGAAGCTTTCTTT
-	-	TRBV4-3	TRBJ1-5	CASSQDIGEELQPQHF	TGCGCCAGCAGCCAAGATATAGGGGAGGAGCTGCAGCCCCAGCATTTT
-	-	TRBV6-1	TRBJ2-2	CASNRQRANTGELFF	TGCGCCAGCAACAGACAGAGAGCGAACACCGGGGAGCTGTTTTTT
TRBD2	-	TRBV13	TRBJ2-1	CASSHAGGPVNEQFF	TGTGCCAGCAGCCACGCGGGGGGGCCTGTCAATGAGCAGTTCTTC
TRBD1	-	TRBV29-1	TRBJ2-5	CSVEDRDSFQETQYF	TGCAGCGTTGAAGACAGGGACAGCTTCCAAGAGACCCAGTACTTC
TRBD2	-	TRBV5-4	TRBJ2-7	CASSPPGLAIHEQYF	TGTGCCAGCAGCCCACCGGGACTAGCTATCCACGAGCAGTACTTC
-	-	TRBV2	TRBJ2-7	CASSSDSSYEQYF	TGTGCCAGCAGTTCCGACAGCTCCTACGAGCAGTACTTC
TRBD1	-	TRBV28	TRBJ1-2	CASSLGTPQGGGYTF	TGTGCCAGCAGTTTAGGAACACCACAGGGGGGTGGCTACACCTTC
TRBD1	once	TRBV7-9	TRBJ1-2	CASSENLQGTGYTF	TGTGCCAGCAGCGAAAACCTACAGGGGACTGGCTACACCTTC
-	-	TRBV18	TRBJ2-5	CASSRAQETQYF	TGTGCCAGCTCACGGGCCCAAGAGACCCAGTACTTC
TRBD1	-	TRBV2	TRBJ2-1	CASSVDGTGRNEQFF	TGTGCCAGCAGTGTCGATGGGACAGGTCGAAATGAGCAGTTCTTC
TRBD1	once	TRBV7-3	TRBJ2-1	CASSLTEGAAYNEQFF	TGTGCCAGCAGCTTAACTGAGGGGGCCGCCTACAATGAGCAGTTCTTC
TRBD1	few	TRBV10-3	TRBJ1-2	CAISKNTGAGYTF	TGTGCCATCAGTAAAAATACAGGGGCTGGCTACACCTTC
TRBD1	-	TRBV7-2	TRBJ1-2	CASSYRTGAPDGGYTF	TGTGCCAGCAGCTACAGGACAGGAGCCCCCGACGGTGGCTACACCTTC
TRBD2	-	TRBV11-2	TRBJ2-7	CASSLWTSGRALRTYEQYF	TGTGCCAGCAGCTTGTGGACTAGCGGGAGGGCCCTCCGGACCTACGAGCAGTACTTC
-	-	TRBV7-9	TRBJ1-1	CSGQGQMNTEAFF	TGTTCCGGCCAGGGACAAATGAACACTGAAGCTTTCTTT
-	-	TRBV11-2	TRBJ2-7	CASSFFQGSSYEQYF	TGTGCCAGCAGCTTTTTCCAGGGGAGTTCCTACGAGCAGTACTTC
-	-	TRBV7-3	TRBJ2-1	CASSPLREVNNEQFF	TGTGCCAGCAGCCCCCTCAGGGAGGTTAACAATGAGCAGTTCTTC
-	-	TRBV6-5	TRBJ1-4	CASSYSAGDEKLFF	TGTGCCAGCAGTTACTCAGCGGGGGATGAAAAACTGTTTTTT
-	-	TRBV28	TRBJ2-3	CASSLWGTQYF	TGTGCCAGCAGTTTGTGGGGCACGCAGTATTTT
-	-	TRBV28	TRBJ1-4	CASSLTPEPEKLFF	TGTGCCAGCAGTTTAACGCCGGAGCCAGAAAAACTGTTTTTT
-	-	TRBV7-8	TRBJ1-5	CASSPTVRSNQPQHF	TGTGCCAGCAGCCCCACCGTGAGGAGCAATCAGCCCCAGCATTTT